Given below is one TCR beta chain in context. Its antigen is unidentified. Drawing of blood for sampling happened at baseline, at cycle 4 day 1, and at cycle 7 day 1. This sample was included in a study of OX40 agonist ivuxolimab in advanced cancers. The overall study: Patients' therapy was ivuxolimab, an antibody that acts as an agonist of OX40 (CD134). Findings and limits, study-wide: Expanded peripheral T cells had an undetermined antigen specificity.

The germline CDR1 and CDR2 sequences are MNHEY and SVGAGI. V lost 2 bases and J lost 4; bases outside the gene matches: 4. The CDR3 sequence is 15 residues long. The data were produced by immunoSEQ multiplex PCR, yet TCRdb's version contains in-frame clones alone and is incomplete. Found here are about 20,000 clones, about 83% of them singletons; the top ten hold around 25%. The clonotype was recovered from an adult with an advanced solid tumor such as melanoma, head and neck, liver or kidney cancer. J is TRBJ2-2 and V is TRBV6-5, with TRBD2 identical over 7 bases. Sample: CD4+ or CD8+ T cells sorted from blood, taken in a trial of the OX40 agonist ivuxolimab. CDR3 region: CASSYLGGGTGELFF. In nucleotides, the CDR3 is TGTGCCAGCAGTTACCTGGGGGGGGGCACCGGGGAGCTGTTTTTT.